A selection of T cell receptor beta chains follows, all from one sample in a study of T cell responses to AZD1222 COVID-19 vaccine. The table came from immunoSEQ multiplex PCR; TCRdb's copy has only in-frame clones and leaves some out. The repertoire includes some 89,000 clones, around nine tenths of them detected once, and roughly 4.8% sits in the top ten. The sample was peripheral blood, taken on day 0 of MenACWY control vaccination. These receptors were taken from an adult in good health. Each CDR3 is given with its conserved first and last residue. A D gene is named only where the DNA matches it firmly. Clone size, where shown, is once, few, many, or a class for clones that have expanded.

j_call | clone_size | d_call | v_call | cdr3_nt | cdr3_aa
TRBJ2-5 | . | . | TRBV28 | TGTGCCAGCAGTTTATTTTGGGGACCTAATTACTTC | CASSLFWGPNYF
TRBJ2-5 | once | TRBD1 | TRBV5-6 | TGTGCCAGCAGCCAACCAGACAGGGCGCAAGAGACCCAGTACTTC | CASSQPDRAQETQYF
TRBJ1-2 | . | . | TRBV18 | TGTGCCAGCTCACCCGGCCTGGACTATGGCTACACCTTC | CASSPGLDYGYTF
TRBJ1-1 | . | . | TRBV6-5 | TGTGCCAGCAGTTATGGTTTCGGCGGGGGCACTGAAGCTTTCTTT | CASSYGFGGGTEAFF
TRBJ2-3 | . | . | TRBV3-1/TRBV3-2 | TGTGCCAGCAGCCAAGCTTTTGGGCGAGCAGATACGCAGTATTTT | CASSQAFGRADTQYF
TRBJ1-2 | . | . | TRBV3-1/TRBV3-2 | TGTGCCAGCAGCCAAGGGACCGCGGGCGGCTACACCTTC | CASSQGTAGGYTF
TRBJ1-3 | . | . | TRBV11-1 | TGTGCCAGCAGCTTTGGGGAATCTGGAAACACCATATATTTT | CASSFGESGNTIYF
TRBJ2-3 | . | . | TRBV14 | TGTGCCAGCAGCCAAATGCCAAGGGAATTAGCGCCAGATACGCAGTATTTT | CASSQMPRELAPDTQYF
TRBJ1-2 | . | TRBD1 | TRBV28 | TGTGCCAGCAGTTCTGGACAGGGTATTGATGGCTACACCTTC | CASSSGQGIDGYTF
TRBJ2-3 | . | TRBD1 | TRBV5-1 | TGCGCCAGCAGCTTGGCCTTAGGGACAGGGGGCTCGGGCACAGATACGCAGTATTTT | CASSLALGTGGSGTDTQYF
TRBJ1-2 | . | TRBD1 | TRBV28 | TGTGCCAGCAGTTTATCCGGGACAGGGGATTACGGCTACACCTTC | CASSLSGTGDYGYTF
TRBJ1-3 | . | . | TRBV4-3 | TGCGCCAGCAGCGGGAGAGGAGACGGCGGAAACACCATATATTTT | CASSGRGDGGNTIYF
TRBJ2-1 | once | . | TRBV5-1 | TGCGCCAGCAGCTTAGAGGGAAACTTATACAATGAGCAGTTCTTC | CASSLEGNLYNEQFF
TRBJ2-7 | . | TRBD2 | TRBV27 | TGTGCCAGCAGTCAACTAGCGGGAGGGCACTACGAGCAGTACTTC | CASSQLAGGHYEQYF
TRBJ2-5 | . | TRBD2 | TRBV28 | TGTGCCAGCAGATCATGGGCGGGAGGCAGGGGAGGAGGAGAGACCCAGTACTTC | CASRSWAGGRGGGETQYF
TRBJ2-7 | . | TRBD2 | TRBV7-2 | TGTGCCAGCAGCCCCAGGACTAGCGGATCCTACGAGCAGTACTTC | CASSPRTSGSYEQYF
TRBJ2-1 | . | TRBD2 | TRBV7-9 | TGTGCCAGCAGCCCCCCATATGGTAGCGGGAGCTCCTACAATGAGCAGTTCTTC | CASSPPYGSGSSYNEQFF
TRBJ2-5 | . | . | TRBV19 | TGTGCCAGTAGTATAGATCGGGCTTCGGGACAAGAAGAGACCCAGTACTTC | CASSIDRASGQEETQYF
TRBJ2-1 | . | TRBD2 | TRBV7-9 | TGTGCCAGCAGCTCCCTGGTTAGCGGGAGCTCCTACAATGAGCAGTTCTTC | CASSSLVSGSSYNEQFF
TRBJ2-4 | . | TRBD1 | TRBV19 | TGTGCCAGTAGTATATTCCCGACGGACAGGGGTAACAACATTCAGTACTTC | CASSIFPTDRGNNIQYF
TRBJ1-2 | . | TRBD1 | TRBV28 | TGTGCCAGCAGTTATGGGACAGCGAACGGCTATGGCTACACCTTC | CASSYGTANGYGYTF
TRBJ2-7 | . | . | TRBV19 | TGTGCCAGTAGCACCGGGCTTGCCTACGAGCAGTACTTC | CASSTGLAYEQYF
TRBJ2-1 | . | TRBD2 | TRBV11-2 | TGTGCCAGCAGCTCCCCGGGACTAGCTCCAAACAATGAGCAGTTCTTC | CASSSPGLAPNNEQFF
TRBJ2-3 | . | . | TRBV6-5 | TGTGCCAGCAGTTACTCGATGGGGGCTAATACGCAGTATTTT | CASSYSMGANTQYF
TRBJ1-2 | once | . | TRBV10-1 | TGCGCCAGCGGTAAAACAGTCTATGGCTACACCTTC | CASGKTVYGYTF
TRBJ2-1 | . | . | TRBV28 | TGTGCCAGCAGTTTAGCTGGACAGTACAATGAGCAGTTCTTC | CASSLAGQYNEQFF
TRBJ2-5 | . | TRBD2 | TRBV9 | TGTGCCAGCAGCGGGGGACTAGCGCCAGAGACCCAGTACTTC | CASSGGLAPETQYF
TRBJ1-6 | . | . | TRBV27 | TGTGCCAGCAGCTCGGGGGGCCGAAATAATTCACCCCTCCACTTT | CASSSGGRNNSPLHF
TRBJ1-1 | . | . | TRBV6-2/TRBV6-3 | TGTGCCAGCAGTTACTCCCGGGAGACTGAAGCTTTCTTT | CASSYSRETEAFF
TRBJ1-2 | few | . | TRBV4-3 | TGCGCCAGCAGCCAAGTCACCTTAAACTCGATCAACTATGGCTACACCTTC | CASSQVTLNSINYGYTF
TRBJ2-2 | . | . | TRBV10-3 | TGTGCCATCAGTGAGCAGAGCACCGGGGAGCTGTTTTTT | CAISEQSTGELFF
TRBJ1-2 | . | . | TRBV9 | TGTGCCAGCAGCGCCTTACATGGACGGAGCTACACCTTC | CASSALHGRSYTF
TRBJ2-7 | . | TRBD1 | TRBV19 | TGTGCCAGTAGTACCCCGACAGGGGTCGAGCAGTACTTC | CASSTPTGVEQYF
TRBJ1-5 | . | . | TRBV6-5 | TGTGCCAGCAGTTACTCGGTAACACGGCAGCCCCAGCATTTT | CASSYSVTRQPQHF
TRBJ2-2 | . | . | TRBV5-1 | TGCGCCAGCAGCCCACCATCCGCAGGGACCGGGGAGCTGTTTTTT | CASSPPSAGTGELFF
TRBJ2-3 | few | . | TRBV29-1 | TGCAGCGTGGATAAAACAGGGCACTATACAGATACGCAGTATTTT | CSVDKTGHYTDTQYF
TRBJ2-7 | . | . | TRBV29-1 | TGCAGCGTTCGTCCACAGAGCTCCTACGAGCAGTACTTC | CSVRPQSSYEQYF
TRBJ1-5 | . | . | TRBV5-5 | TGTGCCAGCAGCTTGTGGGACGGGGATCAGCCCCAGCATTTT | CASSLWDGDQPQHF
TRBJ2-7 | . | . | TRBV28 | TGTGCCAGCGAAAGGCAGGGCGAACTGGGCGGGAAACTCGAGCAGTACTTC | CASERQGELGGKLEQYF
TRBJ1-5 | . | . | TRBV7-9 | TGTGCCAGCAGCTTAGGGAGGGGCCCTTATCAGCCCCAGCATTTT | CASSLGRGPYQPQHF
TRBJ2-1 | . | . | TRBV29-1 | TGCAGCGCGACTGTCTACAATGAGCAGTTCTTC | CSATVYNEQFF
TRBJ1-1 | . | . | TRBV19 | TGTGCCAGTAGTATTCTGGGGGTTGCGAACACTGAAGCTTTCTTT | CASSILGVANTEAFF